This T cell receptor beta chain was found in a study of blood T cells in healthy people across ages (dated by TCRdb to between 2014 and 2017). With regard to the full study: In model experiments, roughly one uniquely barcoded TCR beta cDNA molecule per two T cells was captured by template switching. Four age groups were formed from the donors: young (average approximately 16 years), middle-aged (approximately 40), aged (around 68) and long-lived (82). For two donors (one aged 18 to 29 and one aged 80 or older), the study analyzed two additional independent replicas of 1 million unique cDNA reads from the same blood draw. Using deep sequencing normalized with unique cDNA molecular identifiers, the study measured how TCR beta repertoire diversity changes with age. Donors of different ages were randomly distributed across sequencing lanes to avoid experimental bias.

Library preparation employed 5' RACE. Sequencing took place on an Illumina HiSeq 2500. The second PCR ran for roughly 7 to 11 cycles and used a J-beta primer mix along with a sample-barcoded 5' primer. A template-switch 5' adaptor carrying 12 random nucleotides introduced a unique molecular identifier onto each TCR beta cDNA molecule. At least 2.5 million CDR3-containing paired-end reads were obtained from each sample. First-strand cDNA was synthesized from all RNA with the Mint cDNA synthesis kit, primed by a TRBC-specific oligonucleotide. Following uracil-DNA glycosylase treatment, a first 18-cycle PCR with universal primers M1SS and BC2_uni_R was performed on all cDNA. From the authors' description of their analysis: Each sample was normalized by randomly selecting 1 million high-quality reads, each carrying a distinct molecular identifier. Reads sharing molecular identifiers were discarded rather than binned into consensus sequences. MiTCR, set to a Q25 quality threshold and the strictest error-elimination algorithm, was used for CDR3 identification, clonotype clustering and error correction. A nonparametric unseen species model using Euler transformation provided a lower-bound estimate of total TCR beta diversity. The public sequencing data were trimmed at Q25 with fastp and processed into clonotypes with MiXCR by TCRdb, which kept only in-frame beta chains. Each record represents a unique CDR3 protein, reported with the most common genes and DNA among its rows. In this record, the V and J calls reflect TCRdb's handling and not the investigators' own analysis. Present in this sample are more than 1.4 million distinct CDR3 sequences, about 43% of which were seen just once. The top ten constitute 7.9% of the sample.

The donors were 40 or so Caucasian individuals from Russia, aged 6 to 90 years, who were systemically healthy. Each donor gave around 9.9 milliliters of peripheral blood, collected into EDTA-treated Vacutainer tubes. Ficoll-Paque density-gradient centrifugation was used to isolate PBMCs, with at least 6 million obtained per sample. Total RNA was extracted from PBMCs with Trizol reagent, with at least 5.5 micrograms obtained per sample. Naive CD45RAhigh/CD27high T cell percentages were measured by flow cytometry on a PBMC aliquot from every donor. The CDR3 runs 15 residues from the cysteine to the phenylalanine. The retained sequence is limited to the CDR3, 45 bases, with the frame set at the first base. The germline V gene (reference sequence) sets CDR1 to MNHEY and CDR2 to SMNVEV. The junction shows trimming of 5 bases on V and 6 bases on J, plus 19 bases between the germline ends. Concerning this clonotype: Its cognate antigen has yet to be identified. No much larger clone is present one base from it, and per-base qualities are unavailable.

Here is what the overall study found, with its caveats: Estimates of total diversity based on one million sequenced T cells were considered lower bounds and underestimates. Observed TCR beta diversity per million T cells fell roughly linearly with age, and a significant reduction was already apparent by age around 40. There was a strong correlation between observed TCR beta diversity and the percentage of naive T cells measured by flow cytometry. Because the CMV infection status of the donors was unknown, age-related changes in expanded clonotypes may potentially have been confounded. Compared with the aged group, the long-lived group had more naive CD4+ T cells, fewer expanded clones and increased TCR diversity, suggesting age selection. Conclusive comparison of naive and antigen-experienced compartments was prevented by the profiling of bulk unsorted PBMCs.

The specimen sequenced was blood. The receptor was derived from a young woman in good health. Rearrangement joined TRBV27 to TRBJ1-1; confidence is insufficient to name the D gene. The DNA is as follows: TGTGCCAGCAGTCCGTTGTCCCAAGTGGCATCTGAAGCTTTCTTT. Its protein is CASSPLSQVASEAFF.